The 22 T cell receptor beta chains given below trace back to one sample, sequenced in a study of CD8+CD57+ T cells in acquired aplastic anemia (dated by TCRdb to about 2018). TCRdb lists the instrument as Illumina HiSeq 2000. Profiling of TCR beta VDJ combinations and CDR3 sequences used genomic DNA as the template. Clones were called with MiXCR by TCRdb after fastp trimmed the public reads at Q25, and only in-frame beta chains were retained. Merged by CDR3 protein, the rows form single entries marked with the most common genes and DNA. Present in this sample are 150,000 to 200,000 distinct CDR3 sequences, around three fifths of which were seen just once. Clones ranked in the top ten supply more than 45% of the sample. Sequencing input: sorted CD4+, CD8+, or CD8+CD57+ T cells (not recorded which) from PBMCs. These receptors originate from a human donor with severe aplastic anemia or a healthy control (not recorded which).

The V and J genes are TRBV15 and TRBJ2-7; 7 bases match TRBD2. The V gene end was trimmed by 3 bases and the J gene end by 2 bases; junction bases not matched to a gene: 7. The germline CDR1 and CDR2 sequences are LNHNV and YYDKDF (reference sequence). CDR3 length: 15 amino acids. The CDR3 bases are TGTGCCACCAGCAGGGGGGGGGTACCGGCCTACGAGCAGTACTTC. This codes for CATSRGGVPAYEQYF.

This chain uses TRBV5-1 with TRBJ2-1; 7 bases match TRBD1. Unmatched junction bases numbered 4, after V lost 2 bases and J lost 8 bases. Germline loops: CDR1 SGHRS, CDR2 YFSETQ. This CDR3 region has 13 residues. Written as DNA, the CDR3 is TGCGCCAGCAGCTTAGAACAGGGGTATGAGCAGTTCTTC. The encoded protein is CASSLEQGYEQFF.

The chain couples TRBV24-1 to TRBJ2-5, with D perhaps TRBD2 (5 bases). The V gene's germline CDR1 is KGHDR and CDR2 SFDVKD. V shed 2 bases and J shed 4 bases, with 10 bases lying between them. This CDR3 has 14 residues. The CDR3 DNA reads as TGTGCCACCAGTGATTCCGGACTCGGAGAGACCCAGTACTTC. It yields the protein CATSDSGLGETQYF.

This clonotype has a count of ten or more. DNA for the CDR3: TGTGCCAGTAGTACTGGAACCCGGGCGAACACTGAAGCTTTCTTT. Amino acid sequence: CASSTGTRANTEAFF. The rearrangement uses TRBV19 and TRBJ1-1; D uncertain. Germline-derived CDR1 and CDR2 are LNHDA and SQIVND (reference sequence). Deletions cut 4 bases from V and 1 base from J, with 13 bases between. The length of the CDR3 is 15 residues. Drawing the rest from reference TRBV19 and TRBJ1-1, the complete variable domain is DGGITQSPKYLFRKEGQNVTLSCEQNLNHDAMYWYRQDPGQGLRLIYYSQIVNDFQKGDIAEGYSVSREKKESFPLTVTSAQKNPTAFYLCASSTGTRANTEAFFGQGTRLTVV.

The CDR3 sequence: CASSLEEVAYNEQFF. CDR3 nucleotides: TGCGCCAGCAGCTTGGAGGAGGTAGCCTACAATGAGCAGTTCTTC. The chain employs TRBV5-1 and TRBJ2-1; D is perhaps TRBD2 (5 bases). Between the trimmed V and J ends, which lost 0 bases and 2 bases, there was a span of 9 bases. The CDR3 totals 15 residues. Germline CDR1 and CDR2: SGHRS and YFSETQ.

This clonotype was observed many times. The genes are TRBV6-2 or TRBV6-3 and TRBJ1-1, with D perhaps TRBD1 (5 bases). The CDR3 is made up of 14 amino acids. Looked up from germline, CDR1 is MNHEY and CDR2 is SVGEGT. The V end was cut by 2 bases, the J end by 6 bases, with 13 bases between. CDR3 in amino acids: CASSYRDHPPEAFF. CDR3 sequence (DNA): TGTGCCAGCAGTTACAGGGACCATCCTCCTGAAGCTTTCTTT.

The V gene is TRBV7-9, the J gene TRBJ1-2; TRBD1 matches 7 bases. The trim removed 5 bases at V and 12 bases at J, leaving 9 bases unmatched. There are 12 residues in the CDR3. The germline V gene has CDR1 SEHNR and CDR2 FQNEAQ (reference sequence). In DNA, the CDR3 is TGTGCCAGCAGCCGGGACAGCTCTGGAAACACCTTC. This codes for CASSRDSSGNTF.

This clonotype was observed a few times. The chain employs TRBV7-9 and TRBJ2-7; TRBD1 matches 8 bases. CDR1 and CDR2 (germline): SEHNR, FQNEAQ (reference sequence). With V trimmed by 5 bases and J by 7 bases, 10 bases remained unmatched. The CDR3 is 14 residues long. CDR3 bases: TGTGCCAGCAGCCCCAACCAGGGGGCCGGGGAGCAGTACTTC. Encoded protein: CASSPNQGAGEQYF.

This sequence joins TRBV2 and TRBJ2-4; 13 nucleotides line up with TRBD2. V was pared by 6 bases and J by 3 bases, with 5 bases of the junction left unmatched. Germline V lookup: CDR1 SNHLY, CDR2 FYNNEI. The CDR3 totals 16 residues. CDR3 sequence: CASRPGLAGDKNIQYF. CDR3 DNA: TGTGCCAGCAGACCCGGACTAGCGGGAGACAAAAACATTCAGTACTTC.

The rearrangement links TRBV7-9 to TRBJ2-7; no firm D call. CDR3 length: 13 residues. V lost 3 bases and J 6 bases, leaving 12 bases between the germline ends. The germline V gene encodes CDR1 SEHNR and CDR2 FQNEAQ (reference sequence). CDR3 sequence: CASSLVYSFEQYF. The CDR3 DNA reads TGTGCCAGCAGCTTGGTATACAGCTTCGAGCAGTACTTC.

This clonotype was seen a handful of times. V usage is TRBV7-2 and J usage is TRBJ2-7; 8 bases line up with TRBD2. CDR1 and CDR2 from the germline V gene are SGHTA and FQGNSA. This CDR3 spans 14 amino acids. Unmatched junction bases numbered 3, after V lost 3 bases and J lost 2 bases. The CDR3 protein is CASSFGGGAYEQYF. Written as DNA, the CDR3 is TGTGCCAGCAGCTTCGGGGGGGGTGCCTACGAGCAGTACTTC. Complete variable domain (other parts from reference TRBV7-2 and TRBJ2-7): GAGVSQSPSNKVTEKGKDVELRCDPISGHTALYWYRQSLGQGLEFLIYFQGNSAPDKSGLPSDRFSAERTGGSVSTLTIQRTQQEDSAVYLCASSFGGGAYEQYFGPGTRLTVT.

The V gene is TRBV7-3, the J gene TRBJ2-7, with a weak D call TRBD2 (6 bases). The CDR3 runs to 17 residues. Between the trimmed V and J ends, which lost 3 bases and 1 base, there was a span of 19 bases. Germline CDR1 and CDR2: SGHTA and FQGTGA. CDR3 DNA sequence: TGTGCCAGCAGCTTCTTAGTAGGTAGCGGTCGATCCTACGAGCAGTACTTC. It specifies CASSFLVGSGRSYEQYF.

This clonotype was detected ten times or more. This chain joins TRBV6-5 and TRBJ1-6; 7 nucleotides agree with TRBD1. In germline, CDR1 is MNHEY, CDR2 SVGAGI. J gave up 9 bases and V 7 bases, and 6 bases lay outside the gene matches. The CDR3 runs to 13 residues. For the CDR3, the DNA is TGTGCCAGCAAAACAGGGGAGGGTTCACCCCTCCACTTT. Encoded protein: CASKTGEGSPLHF.

This clonotype was observed many times. The rearrangement joins TRBV6-2 or TRBV6-3 to TRBJ2-7, with TRBD1 matching over 9 bases. J lost 4 bases, V lost 4 bases, and 5 bases had no gene match. The CDR3 is 14 amino acids. Per the germline V gene, CDR1 is MNHEY and CDR2 is SVGEGT. The CDR3 is CASSSGTGLYEQYF. In DNA, the CDR3 is TGTGCCAGCAGTTCCGGGACAGGGCTTTACGAGCAGTACTTC.

The chain employs TRBV7-9 and TRBJ1-4; D is unclear. CDR1 is SEHNR and CDR2 is FQNEAQ in the germline V gene (reference sequence). This CDR3 comprises 13 residues. V was cut by 1 base and J by 14 bases, with 14 bases left in between. CDR3 in DNA: TGTGCCAGCAGCTTAGGTATCGAGACCGTCCTGTTTTTT. Translation gives CASSLGIETVLFF.

The chain has TRBV19 and TRBJ2-7; D is tentatively TRBD1 or TRBD2 (5 bases each). Deletions cut 6 bases from V and 0 bases from J, with 15 bases between. Looked up from germline, CDR1 is LNHDA and CDR2 is SQIVND (reference sequence). The CDR3 consists of 15 residues. The CDR3 bases are TGTGCCAGTAGCACCGGGACGGTGAGCTCCTACGAGCAGTACTTC. Its translation is CASSTGTVSSYEQYF.

This chain connects TRBV6-5 to TRBJ1-2; 8 nucleotides match TRBD1. This CDR3 contains 13 residues. V was pared by 6 bases and J by 6 bases, with 6 bases of the junction left unmatched. Germline CDR1 MNHEY, CDR2 SVGAGI. Written as DNA, the CDR3 is TGTGCCAGCAGCCAGGGGGCAGAGCATGGCTACACCTTC. Residues: CASSQGAEHGYTF.

J is TRBJ1-1 and V is TRBV7-8; D is uncertain. Germline assignment: CDR1 SGHVS and CDR2 FQNEAQ. The length of the CDR3 is 13 residues. V was shortened by 10 bases and J by 8 bases, with 20 bases between the two germline ends. The CDR3 reads CANNRKTGSEAFF. Here the CDR3 DNA reads TGTGCCAACAATCGTAAGACGGGGTCGGAAGCTTTCTTT.

The table lists this clonotype with a few counts. V and J are TRBV6-1 and TRBJ1-4; the match to TRBD1 covers 8 bases. The J segment lost 7 bases and the V segment lost 2 bases, leaving 9 bases of the junction unmatched. CDR3 length equals 16 residues. CDR1 is MNHNS, CDR2 SASEGT, per germline. The CDR3 DNA reads as TGTGCCAGCAGTGAACCCGGGACAGGTGCGAGTGAAAAACTGTTTTTT. Protein: CASSEPGTGASEKLFF.

This clonotype has ten or more counts. This rearrangement joins TRBV6-1 to TRBJ2-3, with D perhaps assigned TRBD1 or TRBD2 (5 bases each). The CDR3 totals 15 residues. Trimming stripped 5 bases from V and 2 bases from J, with 14 bases between. From germline, CDR1 is MNHNS and CDR2 SASEGT. CDR3 sequence (DNA): TGTGCCAGCAGTACCCGGGACGGAGACACAGATACGCAGTATTTT. It yields the protein CASSTRDGDTDTQYF.

The chain is built from TRBV6-5 and TRBJ1-1; D not resolved. The V gene lost 6 bases and the J gene lost 0 bases, with 14 bases spanning the gap. The germline CDR1 and CDR2 sequences are MNHEY and SVGAGI. The CDR3 extends over 15 amino acids. The CDR3 DNA reads as TGTGCCAGCAGACTGGATTCGGGCTTGAACACTGAAGCTTTCTTT. It is translated as CASRLDSGLNTEAFF.

Notes on this clonotype: Compared with germline, one end of the junction differs, possibly owing to a read error. The chain couples TRBV7-8 to TRBJ2-7; a possible D gene is TRBD2 (6 bases). CDR3 length equals 18 residues. Germline assignment: CDR1 SGHVS and CDR2 FQNEAQ. CDR3 nucleotide sequence: TGTGCCAGCACCTTAGGAGACGATGGCGGGGCGGCTATATACGAGCAGTACTTC. Translated: CASTLGDDGGAAIYEQYF.